Below, 20 T cell receptor beta chains from the same sample are listed, as sequenced in a study of blood T cells in healthy people across ages. Through a sample-barcoded 5' primer and a J-beta primer mix, a second PCR was run for roughly 7 to 12 cycles. TCRdb ran MiXCR on the 5' RACE reads and lists one entry per CDR3 protein. The data show some 1 million distinct CDR3 sequences, around 45% seen once. The specimen sequenced was blood. These receptors were obtained from a woman in her sixties or seventies in good health.

This clonotype was seen a few times. This chain links TRBV5-1 with TRBJ2-7; 10 bases match TRBD2. After removal of 1 base from V and 3 bases from J, the junction contained 4 bases not matched to a gene. This CDR3 spans 15 amino acids. Germline-derived CDR1 and CDR2 are SGHRS and YFSETQ. CDR3 loop: CASSLTSGENYEQYF. CDR3 nucleotides: TGCGCCAGCAGCTTGACTAGCGGGGAGAACTACGAGCAGTACTTC.

This clonotype was picked up a small number of times. This chain connects TRBV20-1 to TRBJ2-5; perhaps TRBD2 as D (7 bases). The germline CDR1 and CDR2 sequences are DFQATT and SNEGSKA (reference sequence). The CDR3 sequence is 17 residues long. V was trimmed by 2 bases and J by 1 base, leaving 20 bases between them. The CDR3 DNA reads TGCAGTGCTAGAAGGCCGGGGGGCGCCTCGGTCCAAGAGACCCAGTACTTC. It encodes CSARRPGGASVQETQYF.

The sample holds a few counts of this clonotype. This CDR3 is CASRGGSYGYTF. CDR3 nucleotides: TGTGCCAGCAGAGGGGGTTCCTATGGCTACACCTTC. The chain links TRBV6-1 to TRBJ1-2; weak D call: TRBD1 (6 bases). The V end lost 6 bases, the J end lost 4 bases, and 9 bases lay between the germline ends. The CDR3 spans 12 residues. In germline, CDR1 is MNHNS, CDR2 SASEGT.

This chain uses TRBV27 with TRBJ2-1, with 13 bases that match TRBD2. Unmatched junction bases numbered 15, after V lost 1 base and J lost 6 bases. Germline values: CDR1 MNHEY, CDR2 SMNVEV (reference sequence). The CDR3 sequence is 20 residues long. The CDR3 here is CASSLWRTSGSMVLSNEQFF. CDR3 DNA sequence: TGTGCCAGCAGTTTATGGCGGACTAGCGGGAGCATGGTCCTTAGCAATGAGCAGTTCTTC.

Here the CDR3 reads CSAEAAGANYGYTF. The CDR3 region has the DNA TGCAGTGCTGAAGCGGCAGGGGCAAACTATGGCTACACCTTC. The V and J genes are TRBV20-1 and TRBJ1-2; TRBD1 might be the D (6 bases). Trimming shortened V by 5 bases and J by 2 bases, and 15 bases separated the two germline ends. This CDR3 has 14 amino acids. In germline, CDR1 is DFQATT, CDR2 SNEGSKA (reference sequence).

This clonotype was counted a few times. The chain joins TRBV7-2 to TRBJ2-6, with unresolved D. V shed 6 bases and J shed 4 bases, with 10 bases lying between them. The CDR3 is 14 amino acids. Germline V CDR1 and CDR2: SGHTA, FQGNSA. The DNA of the CDR3 is TGTGCCAGCAGAGCCGGTGGGGGGGCCAACGTCCTGACTTTC. It is translated as CASRAGGGANVLTF.

The gene calls are TRBV12-3 or TRBV12-4 and TRBJ1-2; D possibly corresponds to TRBD1 (5 bases). The CDR3 has 12 amino acids. Trimming cost V 5 bases and J 4 bases, with 8 bases left between them. CDR3 sequence: CASSPGVYGYTF. The CDR3 nucleotides read TGTGCCAGCAGTCCGGGGGTCTATGGCTACACCTTC.

The chain has TRBV29-1 and TRBJ2-7; 7 bases line up with TRBD1. The junction had 6 bases not matched to a gene; V was cut back by 5 bases and J by 2 bases. The CDR3 is 13 amino acids. Germline V gene lookup returns CDR1 SQVTM and CDR2 ANQGSEA. The CDR3 sequence is CSVRGTDTYEQYF. The CDR3 region has the DNA TGCAGCGTTCGAGGGACAGATACCTACGAGCAGTACTTC.

This sequence joins TRBV27 and TRBJ2-2, with D maybe TRBD1 (6 bases). The CDR3 contains 16 residues. Per germline, CDR1 MNHEY and CDR2 SMNVEV (reference sequence). V was shortened by 0 bases and J by 5 bases, with 13 bases between the two germline ends. The CDR3 here is CASSLSGGTRTGELFF. The CDR3 coding sequence is TGTGCCAGCAGTTTATCGGGTGGGACACGGACCGGGGAGCTGTTTTTT.

This rearrangement joins TRBV12-3 or TRBV12-4 to TRBJ1-2; D unresolved. The CDR3 covers 15 residues. V shed 2 bases and J shed 0 bases, with 10 bases lying between them. CDR3 DNA sequence: TGTGCCAGCAGTTTAAGGCCCGATTCTAACTATGGCTACACCTTC. Its translation: CASSLRPDSNYGYTF.

This clonotype was detected many times. The genes are TRBV20-1 and TRBJ2-7, with TRBD1 matching over 7 bases. J gave up 0 bases and V 3 bases, and 8 bases lay outside the gene matches. Germline loops: CDR1 DFQATT, CDR2 SNEGSKA (reference sequence). This CDR3 has 15 residues. CDR3 coding DNA: TGCAGTGCTAGTGGGACAGCCCTTAGCTCCTACGAGCAGTACTTC. It is translated as CSASGTALSSYEQYF.

This clonotype was counted a single time. The rearrangement joins TRBV10-3 to TRBJ2-3; no clear D gene. The length of the CDR3 is 13 residues. Germline-derived CDR1 and CDR2 are ENHRY and SYGVKD. V gave up 7 bases and J gave up 3 bases, with 11 bases separating them. In DNA form, the CDR3 reads TGTGCCATCAAGGTCGCGGCAACAGATACGCAGTATTTT. It translates to CAIKVAATDTQYF.

In this sample, this clonotype turned up a few times. J is TRBJ2-1 and V is TRBV10-3, with 7 positions matching TRBD2. The germline V gene encodes CDR1 ENHRY and CDR2 SYGVKD. V lost 6 bases and J lost 0; bases outside the gene matches: 5. The CDR3 has 15 residues. CDR3 amino acids: CAIRKAGSSYNEQFF. The CDR3 DNA reads TGTGCCATCAGAAAAGCGGGGAGCTCCTACAATGAGCAGTTCTTC.

The V and J genes are TRBV4-1 and TRBJ2-1; 16 nucleotides match TRBD2. Per germline, CDR1 MGHRA and CDR2 YSYEKL. This CDR3 region has 22 residues. J lost 7 bases, V lost 0 bases, and 18 bases had no gene match. This CDR3 reads CASSQDSGFSGTSGRAGNEQFF. In nucleotides, the CDR3 is TGCGCCAGCAGCCAAGACTCCGGATTCTCAGGGACTAGCGGGAGGGCGGGGAATGAGCAGTTCTTC.

In its sample, this clonotype was seen many times. The chain carries TRBV11-2 and TRBJ2-7, with 7 nucleotides matching TRBD2. Looked up from germline, CDR1 is SGHAT and CDR2 is FQNNGV. CDR3 length: 14 residues. V lost 6 bases to trimming and J lost 2 bases; unmatched junction nucleotides: 7. The CDR3 region has the DNA TGTGCCAGCAGGAGCGGGACGAATCCCTACGAGCAGTACTTC. Its translation is CASRSGTNPYEQYF.

The V and J genes are TRBV20-1 and TRBJ2-7; D ambiguous. There are 13 residues in the CDR3. Germline CDR1 reads DFQATT; CDR2 reads SNEGSKA (reference sequence). Trimming shortened V by 4 bases and J by 7 bases, and 17 bases separated the two germline ends. The CDR3 nucleotides are TGCAGTGCTAACTTACCGAGTTCGGGTGAGCAGTACTTC. Translating it yields CSANLPSSGEQYF.

This clonotype showed up just a few times. This rearrangement joins TRBV11-2 to TRBJ2-5; D is uncertain. Germline loops: CDR1 SGHAT, CDR2 FQNNGV. V was clipped by 1 base and J by 1 base, with 7 bases between them. This CDR3 has 14 residues. CDR3 nucleotides: TGTGCCAGCAGCTTAGGAATGATCCAAGAGACCCAGTACTTC. It translates to CASSLGMIQETQYF.

The chain uses TRBV4-2 and TRBJ2-7, with D perhaps matching TRBD2 (6 bases). Germline V gene sequence: CDR1 LGHNA, CDR2 YNFKEQ. Trimming removed 4 bases from V and 4 bases from J, with 17 bases in between. CDR3 length: 15 amino acids. The CDR3 is CASSPDLGDWYEQYF. In DNA form, the CDR3 reads TGTGCCAGCAGCCCAGATCTGGGGGACTGGTACGAGCAGTACTTC.

The CDR3, as DNA: TGTGCCAGTAGTATAGATCCGGGACTAGCGGCCGGGGAGCTGTTTTTT. Its protein product is CASSIDPGLAAGELFF. The chain has TRBV19 and TRBJ2-2, with 11 nucleotides matching TRBD2. The CDR3 has 16 residues. V dropped 0 bases and J dropped 6; count of bases not matched to a gene: 3. Germline CDR1 reads LNHDA; CDR2 reads SQIVND (reference sequence).

The chain recombines TRBV7-3 with TRBJ2-3; 7 bases map to TRBD1. Per germline, CDR1 SGHTA and CDR2 FQGTGA. V trimming: 2 bases; J trimming: 2 bases; junction bases outside the gene matches: 10. CDR3 length: 17 residues. The CDR3 bases are TGTGCCAGCAGCTTATCCCGGGACAGAATAAACACAGATACGCAGTATTTT. Protein product: CASSLSRDRINTDTQYF.